This is a list of T cell receptor beta chains from one sample in a study of glioma-infiltrating T cells after dendritic cell vaccination. The method was immunoSEQ multiplex PCR; TCRdb's version includes in-frame clones alone and lacks a portion of them. The sample shows some 91,000 clones, more than 80% of them seen only once. The input for sequencing was blood, taken after dendritic cell vaccination. Receptors were obtained from a human donor with glioblastoma. Both conserved end residues are part of each CDR3. The D gene is left open where the match is weak. Some rows have no size entry. The others give once, few or many, or a class for an expanded clone.

size: .; V: TRBV5-8; J: TRBJ1-3; D: .; CDR3: CASSLVFSGNTIYF; DNA: TGTGCCAGCAGCTTGGTATTCTCTGGAAACACCATATATTTT
size: .; V: TRBV19; J: TRBJ2-5; D: TRBD2; CDR3: CASSTGLAGGTTLETQYF; DNA: TGTGCCAGTAGTACTGGACTAGCGGGAGGAACTACATTGGAGACCCAGTACTTC
size: few; V: TRBV6-5; J: TRBJ1-1; D: .; CDR3: CASSYYTVTDTEAFF; DNA: TGTGCCAGCAGTTACTATACAGTGACAGACACTGAAGCTTTCTTT
size: few; V: TRBV6-1; J: TRBJ1-2; D: .; CDR3: CASSFTGSDHYGYTF; DNA: TGTGCCAGCAGTTTCACAGGGTCCGATCACTATGGCTACACCTTC
size: .; V: TRBV5-4; J: TRBJ1-2; D: .; CDR3: CASSLVGRDYGYTF; DNA: TGTGCCAGCAGCTTGGTAGGCAGGGACTATGGCTACACCTTC
size: .; V: TRBV5-4; J: TRBJ2-1; D: TRBD2; CDR3: CASSLRLAGEDEQFF; DNA: TGTGCCAGCAGCTTAAGACTAGCGGGAGAGGATGAGCAGTTCTTC
size: once; V: TRBV7-2; J: TRBJ2-7; D: .; CDR3: CASSGTQNTYEQYF; DNA: TGTGCCAGCAGTGGGACACAAAATACCTACGAGCAGTACTTC
size: .; V: TRBV19; J: TRBJ2-2; D: TRBD1; CDR3: CASSSTGGWTGELFF; DNA: TGTGCCAGTAGTTCGACAGGGGGCTGGACCGGGGAGCTGTTTTTT
size: .; V: TRBV18; J: TRBJ1-1; D: .; CDR3: CASSPDSRMNTEAFF; DNA: TGTGCCAGCTCACCCGACAGCAGAATGAACACTGAAGCTTTCTTT
size: .; V: TRBV5-1; J: TRBJ1-2; D: TRBD1; CDR3: CASSSGQGKDYGYTF; DNA: TGCGCCAGCAGCTCTGGACAGGGCAAAGACTATGGCTACACCTTC
size: .; V: TRBV19; J: TRBJ1-1; D: TRBD1; CDR3: CASMGQLNTEAFF; DNA: TGTGCCAGTATGGGACAGTTGAACACTGAAGCTTTCTTT
size: .; V: TRBV10-3; J: TRBJ2-2; D: TRBD1; CDR3: CAITWDRVTGELFF; DNA: TGTGCCATCACCTGGGACAGGGTGACCGGGGAGCTGTTTTTT
size: .; V: TRBV18; J: TRBJ2-5; D: TRBD2; CDR3: CASSPGSGEETQYF; DNA: TGTGCCAGCTCACCGGGAAGCGGGGAAGAGACCCAGTACTTC
size: .; V: TRBV19; J: TRBJ1-1; D: TRBD1; CDR3: CASSEIRGTAAFF; DNA: TGTGCCAGTAGCGAAATTAGGGGGACAGCGGCTTTCTTT
size: .; V: TRBV5-1; J: TRBJ2-5; D: TRBD1; CDR3: CASSLDRVETQYF; DNA: TGCGCCAGCAGCCTAGACAGGGTGGAGACCCAGTACTTC
size: .; V: TRBV6-5; J: TRBJ1-1; D: .; CDR3: CASSFPWATEAFF; DNA: TGTGCCAGCAGTTTCCCCTGGGCCACTGAAGCTTTCTTT
size: few; V: TRBV7-6; J: TRBJ2-5; D: TRBD1; CDR3: CASSLGGPTTGGRETQYF; DNA: TGTGCCAGCAGTCTAGGGGGGCCTACGACAGGGGGCAGGGAGACCCAGTACTTC
size: .; V: TRBV5-4; J: TRBJ2-3; D: .; CDR3: CASSLTASTDTQYF; DNA: TGTGCCAGCAGCTTGACAGCTAGCACAGATACGCAGTATTTT
size: .; V: TRBV4-2; J: TRBJ2-5; D: TRBD2; CDR3: CASSPSVVTSGGQETQYF; DNA: TGTGCCAGCAGCCCCTCAGTAGTGACTAGCGGGGGGCAAGAGACCCAGTACTTC
size: once; V: TRBV18; J: TRBJ1-1; D: TRBD1; CDR3: CASSRTGNTEAFF; DNA: TGTGCCAGCTCCCGGACAGGGAACACTGAAGCTTTCTTT
size: .; V: TRBV5-6; J: TRBJ1-5; D: .; CDR3: CASSFAGSRGEDQPQHF; DNA: TGTGCCAGCAGCTTTGCGGGCTCCAGGGGCGAGGATCAGCCCCAGCATTTT
size: .; V: TRBV5-4; J: TRBJ1-6; D: .; CDR3: CASRAGESSYNSPLHF; DNA: TGTGCCAGCAGAGCGGGGGAGAGCTCCTATAATTCACCCCTCCACTTT
size: .; V: TRBV7-9; J: TRBJ1-2; D: .; CDR3: CASSPFGYTF; DNA: TGTGCCAGCAGCCCCTTTGGCTACACCTTC
size: .; V: TRBV27; J: TRBJ2-7; D: TRBD2; CDR3: CASSSLGEGSYEQYF; DNA: TGTGCCAGCAGTTCCCTGGGGGAGGGTTCCTACGAGCAGTACTTC
size: .; V: TRBV18; J: TRBJ2-3; D: .; CDR3: CASSRQSPSTDTQYF; DNA: TGTGCCAGCTCGCGACAGAGTCCCAGCACAGATACGCAGTATTTT
size: .; V: TRBV5-1; J: TRBJ2-3; D: .; CDR3: CASSLNQGTDTQYF; DNA: TGCGCCAGCAGCTTGAATCAGGGGACAGATACGCAGTATTTT